This TCR beta chain was found in a study of blood T cell repertoires in COVID-19. Background on the study: Acute-phase and convalescent COVID-19 samples originated in the United States, Italy and Spain. In each case, the material was cDNA or gDNA derived from T cells, B-cell-depleted T cells, or PBMCs.

As originally analysed: Amplified reference gene primers provided the basis for estimating nucleated cell counts. Sequencing was performed with immunoSEQ multiplex PCR; in TCRdb, only in-frame clones are kept and a portion is missing. That table is the source of V, J and clone size, and D and trimming were worked out from the DNA. The sample consists of 230,000 or so clones, roughly 84% of them appearing once. The CDR3 is 15 residues long. Germline CDR1 reads SEHNR; CDR2 reads FQNEAQ (reference sequence). After removal of 7 bases from V and 4 bases from J, the junction contained 11 bases not matched to a gene.

The sequence derives from a man aged 45-60 years who had recovered from COVID-19. This chain joins TRBV7-9 and TRBJ1-2; 8 bases fit TRBD1. Sequences were obtained from PBMCs or T cells enriched from blood (not recorded which). Here the CDR3 DNA reads TGTGCCAGCAACCACCGTGACAGGGGCGCCTATGGCTACACCTTC. This sequence encodes CASNHRDRGAYGYTF. The complete variable domain, with remaining parts taken from reference TRBV7-9 and TRBJ1-2, reads DTGVSQNPRHKITKRGQNVTFRCDPISEHNRLYWYRQTLGQGPEFLTYFQNEAQLEKSRLLSDRFSAERPKGSFSTLEIQRTEQGDSAMYLCASNHRDRGAYGYTFGSGTRLTVV.